This entry is about one TCR beta chain. What it recognizes is unknown. Trimming took off 7 bases at V and 2 bases at J, with 16 bases between the two ends. Per germline, CDR1 SNHLY and CDR2 FYNNEI. This CDR3 region has 15 residues. This entry belongs to a study of shared clonotypes between healthy human individuals. Looking at the study overall: There were three CD4 naive, three CD4 memory, two CD8 naive and one CD8 memory plates per donor. Study-level findings and limits: Naive subsets typically showed greater estimated richness than memory subsets.

Naive CD8 isolation took CD45RO-negative cells positively selected for CCR7 and excluded terminally differentiated effector memory CD45RA+ cells. Donors had no recently reported acute infections or vaccinations and were HIV-negative. Genomic DNA (from each subset) was split evenly across several immunoSEQ plates. Profiling relied on immunoSEQ multiplex PCR, and the TCRdb table lists in-frame clones only, not all of them. The sample carries roughly 650,000 clones, about 96% recorded once. This receptor was taken from a woman aged 30 to 39 in good health. The sequenced sample consisted of naive CD8+ T cells sorted from blood. The V gene is TRBV2, the J gene TRBJ2-3; D is unclear. CDR3 DNA: TGTGCCAGCAAGAAGACTGCCTCTGTCACAGATACGCAGTATTTT. Translating gives CASKKTASVTDTQYF.